The entry that follows covers one TCR beta chain sequence. Germline CDR1 is SEHNR and CDR2 is FQNEAQ (reference sequence). V dropped 1 base and J dropped 3; count of bases not matched to a gene: 2. The CDR3 sequence is 14 residues long. Per the original methods: Reference gene primer amplification gave nucleated cell count estimates. Produced via immunoSEQ multiplex PCR; TCRdb's table is partial and in-frame only. The V and J calls and the clone size are those of that table, but D and trimming were determined from the DNA. The profile shows 190,000 or so clones, around four fifths of them singletons. This sample was taken from a study of blood T cell repertoires in COVID-19. Study at large: Material from acute and convalescent COVID-19 was sourced from the United States, Italy and Spain. The cDNA or gDNA used as material had been derived from T cells, B-cell-depleted T cells, or PBMCs.

The sample comprised peripheral blood. The clonotype comes from a human donor with acute or convalescent COVID-19. The donor label of this sample is uncertain. The chain carries TRBV7-9 and TRBJ1-1; 7 nucleotides match TRBD1. The CDR3 nucleotides are TGTGCCAGCAGCTTAGGACAGGGACACACTGAAGCTTTCTTT. Amino acids: CASSLGQGHTEAFF.